The 2 T cell receptor beta chains given below trace back to one sample, sequenced in a study of breast tumors, draining lymph nodes, adjacent tissues. The lymph nodes were axillary draining lymph nodes from breast cancer patients. From the multiplex PCR reads, TCRdb called clonotypes with MiXCR, one entry per CDR3 protein. The table lists about 130,000 distinct CDR3 sequences, approximately 20% of them singletons, with 2.5% to 3% in the top ten. Sequenced material: axillary lymph node tissue. Receptors were obtained from a female donor with breast cancer. Some clones in this sample may be carry-over from other donors' samples.

This clonotype was detected ten times or more. This chain uses TRBV9 with TRBJ1-6; D ambiguous. Trimming removed 0 bases at V and 8 bases at J, with 9 bases between. Germline V gene data show CDR1 as SGDLS and CDR2 as YYNGEE. This CDR3 is 14 amino acids long. The CDR3 loop is CASSVVGSDSPLHF. CDR3 DNA sequence: TGTGCCAGCAGCGTAGTTGGCAGCGATTCACCCCTCCACTTT.

On this clonotype: Just one base apart from a much larger clone, this may be a read error. The rearrangement joins TRBV6-1 to TRBJ1-5, with 8 bases identical to TRBD1. Trimming at V came to 4 bases and at J to 9 bases, leaving 11 bases not matched to a gene. The germline gives CDR1 MNHNS, CDR2 SASEGT. The CDR3 spans 15 residues. The CDR3 sequence: CASSGGTGRSRPQHF. The CDR3 DNA sequence: TGTGCCAGCAGTGGGGGGACAGGTAGAAGTCGGCCCCAGCATTTT.